These 27 T cell receptor beta chains were all obtained from the same sample, sequenced in a study of blood T cell repertoires in COVID-19. The repertoire was sequenced with immunoSEQ multiplex PCR; TCRdb's copy has only in-frame clones and lacks some. The sample consists of 150,000 to 180,000 clones, around 89% of them appearing once. Sample: peripheral blood. These receptors were taken from a woman in her thirties or forties with acute or convalescent COVID-19.

V is TRBV7-9 and J is TRBJ1-2, with TRBD1 identical over 9 bases. CDR1 SEHNR and CDR2 FQNEAQ come from the germline V gene (reference sequence). CDR3 length equals 14 residues. V lost 4 bases to trimming and J lost 6 bases; unmatched junction nucleotides: 6. The CDR3 loop is CASSSTGGFDGYTF. The CDR3 DNA reads TGTGCCAGCAGCTCGACAGGGGGTTTCGATGGCTACACCTTC. The complete variable domain, with remaining parts taken from reference TRBV7-9 and TRBJ1-2, reads DTGVSQNPRHKITKRGQNVTFRCDPISEHNRLYWYRQTLGQGPEFLTYFQNEAQLEKSRLLSDRFSAERPKGSFSTLEIQRTEQGDSAMYLCASSSTGGFDGYTFGSGTRLTVV.

The rearrangement joins TRBV4-1 to TRBJ2-1, with a tentative D call TRBD1 (6 bases). The V gene lost 2 bases and the J gene lost 7 bases, with 12 bases spanning the gap. The germline V gene encodes CDR1 MGHRA and CDR2 YSYEKL. There are 14 residues in the CDR3. Here the CDR3 reads CASSQQGKLNEQFF. As DNA, the CDR3 is TGCGCCAGCAGCCAACAGGGGAAGTTGAATGAGCAGTTCTTC.

The chain recombines TRBV11-2 with TRBJ2-2, with D perhaps matching TRBD2 (6 bases). Between the trimmed V and J ends, which lost 2 bases and 1 base, there was a span of 8 bases. The CDR3 runs to 15 residues. CDR1 and CDR2 from the germline V gene are SGHAT and FQNNGV. This CDR3 reads CASSLRRGNTGELFF. The CDR3 bases are TGTGCCAGCAGCTTAAGGAGGGGGAACACCGGGGAGCTGTTTTTT.

The V and J genes are TRBV5-1 and TRBJ2-5, with D possibly TRBD2 on 6 matching bases. The CDR3 contains 16 residues. Germline V lookup: CDR1 SGHRS, CDR2 YFSETQ. V dropped 4 bases and J dropped 2 bases, with 18 bases sitting between them. CDR3 sequence: CASSPRASATQETQYF. The CDR3 nucleotides are TGCGCCAGCAGCCCCCGGGCTAGCGCGACACAAGAGACCCAGTACTTC.

This chain links TRBV27 with TRBJ2-1, with 9 positions matching TRBD2. There are 15 residues in the CDR3. Trimming at V came to 5 bases and at J to 1 base, leaving 3 bases not matched to a gene. Germline CDR1 and CDR2: MNHEY and SMNVEV (reference sequence). The CDR3 nucleotides are TGTGCCAGCAGTAGACTAGCGGTTTCCTACAATGAGCAGTTCTTC. It encodes CASSRLAVSYNEQFF.

CDR3 DNA: TGCGCCAGCAGCTTGTTTGGTACTCTCCGGACCGGGACAGGTTCCAACGAGCAGTACTTC. Translation gives CASSLFGTLRTGTGSNEQYF. The chain is built from TRBV5-1 and TRBJ2-7; 8 positions match TRBD1. This CDR3 region has 20 residues. CDR1 SGHRS and CDR2 YFSETQ come from the germline V gene. V lost 1 base to trimming and J lost 5 bases; unmatched junction nucleotides: 23.

The chain has TRBV27 and TRBJ2-1, with 8 positions matching TRBD2. V gave up 8 bases and J gave up 0 bases; unmatched junction bases: 3. The CDR3 loop spans 14 amino acids. CDR1 and CDR2 from the germline V gene are MNHEY and SMNVEV (reference sequence). For the CDR3, the DNA is TGTGCCAGCGCAGCGGGGGTCTCCTACAATGAGCAGTTCTTC. Translation: CASAAGVSYNEQFF.

The chain joins TRBV7-8 to TRBJ1-4, with a possible D match to TRBD1 (5 bases). Germline CDR1 and CDR2: SGHVS and FQNEAQ. V dropped 5 bases and J dropped 7 bases, with 17 bases sitting between them. The CDR3 consists of 15 residues. The CDR3 is CASSLSRGVVEKLFF. The CDR3 DNA is TGTGCCAGCAGCCTCTCACGGGGGGTCGTTGAAAAACTGTTTTTT.

The chain links TRBV5-1 to TRBJ2-7; D unclear. Per germline, CDR1 SGHRS and CDR2 YFSETQ. The length of the CDR3 is 16 residues. Trimming removed 0 bases at V and 4 bases at J, with 17 bases between. CDR3 nucleotide sequence: TGCGCCAGCAGCTTGGCCTTGCAGATGGAGATATACGAGCAGTACTTC. Protein sequence: CASSLALQMEIYEQYF.

The gene calls are TRBV9 and TRBJ2-7, with 15 bases fitting TRBD2. From germline, CDR1 is SGDLS and CDR2 YYNGEE. Germline trimming cut 4 bases from V and 2 bases from J; bases unmatched to any gene: 7. CDR3 length: 17 residues. CDR3 nucleotide sequence: TGTGCCAGCAGCAAAGGACTAGCGGGGGGGCCTCCCTACGAGCAGTACTTC. It encodes CASSKGLAGGPPYEQYF.

V is TRBV25-1 and J is TRBJ2-7; TRBD1 matches at 7 bases. After removal of 6 bases from V and 2 bases from J, the junction contained 4 bases not matched to a gene. This CDR3 contains 13 residues. The germline V gene encodes CDR1 MGHDK and CDR2 SYGVNS. The CDR3 here is CASRQGLTYEQYF. Here the CDR3 DNA reads TGTGCCAGCAGACAGGGGCTTACCTACGAGCAGTACTTC.

The rearrangement links TRBV5-1 to TRBJ2-7, with D tentatively TRBD1 (5 bases). Germline values: CDR1 SGHRS, CDR2 YFSETQ. This CDR3 region has 15 residues. V lost 4 bases and J 0 bases, leaving 14 bases between the germline ends. CDR3 residues: CASSKDTTSSYEQYF. CDR3 in DNA: TGCGCCAGCAGCAAGGACACGACGAGCTCCTACGAGCAGTACTTC. Based on the CDR3 plus reference TRBV5-1 and TRBJ2-7, the full variable domain is KAGVTQTPRYLIKTRGQQVTLSCSPISGHRSVSWYQQTPGQGLQFLFEYFSETQRNKGNFPGRFSGRQFSNSRSEMNVSTLELGDSALYLCASSKDTTSSYEQYFGPGTRLTVT.

The chain employs TRBV12-5 and TRBJ1-1; tentative D call: TRBD1 (6 bases). The germline V gene encodes CDR1 LGHNT and CDR2 FRNRAP. V shed 0 bases and J shed 0 bases, with 17 bases lying between them. The CDR3 loop spans 18 amino acids. CDR3 DNA sequence: TGTGCTAGTGGTTTGGTTCTGGGGGCGTATGAATTGAACACTGAAGCTTTCTTT. Its protein is CASGLVLGAYELNTEAFF. Filled out from reference TRBV12-5 and TRBJ1-1, the complete variable domain reads DARVTQTPRHKVTEMGQEVTMRCQPILGHNTVFWYRQTMMQGLELLAYFRNRAPLDDSGMPKDRFSAEMPDATLATLKIQPSEPRDSAVYFCASGLVLGAYELNTEAFFGQGTRLTVV.

V gene TRBV4-2 combines with J gene TRBJ1-2, with 7 bases fitting TRBD1. Germline values: CDR1 LGHNA, CDR2 YNFKEQ. There are 16 residues in the CDR3. Trimming removed 0 bases from V and 1 base from J; junction bases left unmatched: 5. DNA for the CDR3: TGTGCCAGCAGCCAAGAAGGGGGCTCGGGTAACTATGGCTACACCTTC. As protein: CASSQEGGSGNYGYTF.

This chain connects TRBV3-1 (or the pseudogene TRBV3-2) to TRBJ2-1; 7 nucleotides line up with TRBD2. The CDR3 is 20 residues long. V gave up 0 bases and J gave up 0 bases; unmatched junction bases: 14. Germline V CDR1 and CDR2: LGHDT, YNNKEL (reference sequence). CDR3 loop: CASSQEGSYLAVSSYNEQFF. CDR3 nucleotides: TGTGCCAGCAGCCAAGAGGGTTCGTACCTAGCGGTTAGCTCCTACAATGAGCAGTTCTTC.

The chain combines TRBV6-5 with TRBJ1-5; TRBD1 might be the D (5 bases). Trimming removed 5 bases from V and 4 bases from J, with 12 bases in between. The germline CDR1 and CDR2 sequences are MNHEY and SVGAGI. CDR3 length: 14 residues. Here the CDR3 DNA reads TGTGCCAGCAGTCCGTTCGGGGGTAATCAGCCCCAGCATTTT. It encodes CASSPFGGNQPQHF.

J is TRBJ1-2 and V is TRBV28; 10 nucleotides align to TRBD1. Germline trimming cut 6 bases from V and 3 bases from J; bases unmatched to any gene: 7. Germline V gene lookup returns CDR1 MDHEN and CDR2 SYDVKM. The CDR3 is 15 residues long. The CDR3 coding sequence is TGTGCCAGCAGCACTACCGGGACAGGGGACTATGGCTACACCTTC. This gives the protein CASSTTGTGDYGYTF.

This clone was counted a single time. This rearrangement joins TRBV28 to TRBJ1-5; a weak D match, TRBD1 (5 bases). Germline V gives CDR1 MDHEN, CDR2 SYDVKM. V was clipped by 5 bases and J by 4 bases, with 21 bases between them. The CDR3 covers 17 residues. CDR3: CASSTTKMQGENQPQHF. The DNA for the CDR3 is TGTGCCAGCAGTACCACGAAGATGCAGGGCGAAAATCAGCCCCAGCATTTT.

The V gene is TRBV7-9, the J gene TRBJ2-1, with 12 positions matching TRBD2. The CDR3 has 15 residues. V gave up 3 bases and J gave up 6 bases; unmatched junction bases: 3. In germline, CDR1 is SEHNR, CDR2 FQNEAQ (reference sequence). As DNA, the CDR3 is TGTGCCAGCAGCTTGACTAGCGGGAGTTTCAATGAGCAGTTCTTC. It is translated as CASSLTSGSFNEQFF.

The rearrangement links TRBV6-5 to TRBJ1-2, with a possible D match to TRBD1 (6 bases). CDR1 MNHEY and CDR2 SVGAGI come from the germline V gene. The germline V and J ends were trimmed by 2 bases and 4 bases, with 17 bases remaining between them. There are 16 residues in the CDR3. For the CDR3, the DNA is TGTGCCAGCAGTTACGTTGGCGGGGGCGCCGGCTATGGCTACACCTTC. This encodes CASSYVGGGAGYGYTF.

CDR3 sequence (DNA): TGTGCCAGCAGCCAAGATGGGGACATACCCGGAGGCGAGCAGTTCTTC. Its protein is CASSQDGDIPGGEQFF. V gene TRBV4-2 combines with J gene TRBJ2-1, with D possibly being TRBD1 (6 bases). The V gene's germline CDR1 is LGHNA and CDR2 YNFKEQ. The length of the CDR3 is 16 residues. The germline V and J ends were trimmed by 0 bases and 10 bases, with 19 bases remaining between them.

The chain links TRBV6-2 or TRBV6-3 to TRBJ1-4; D is possibly TRBD1 (5 bases). The germline V gene has CDR1 MNHEY and CDR2 SVGEGT. This CDR3 is 15 amino acids long. The V end lost 2 bases, the J end lost 4 bases, and 11 bases lay between the germline ends. The CDR3 bases are TGTGCCAGCAGTTACAGCGGGGGAAATAATGAAAAACTGTTTTTT. Residues: CASSYSGGNNEKLFF.

The V call is TRBV7-9, the J call TRBJ1-2; 8 positions match TRBD1. The V gene's germline CDR1 is SEHNR and CDR2 FQNEAQ (reference sequence). V lost 0 bases, J lost 6 bases, and 0 bases stayed unmatched. This CDR3 contains 13 residues. This chain's CDR3 is CASSLAQGDGYTF. CDR3 nucleotides: TGTGCCAGCAGCTTAGCACAGGGGGATGGCTACACCTTC. The whole variable domain, filled in from reference TRBV7-9 and TRBJ1-2, reads DTGVSQNPRHKITKRGQNVTFRCDPISEHNRLYWYRQTLGQGPEFLTYFQNEAQLEKSRLLSDRFSAERPKGSFSTLEIQRTEQGDSAMYLCASSLAQGDGYTFGSGTRLTVV.

This sequence joins TRBV24-1 and TRBJ2-2; D perhaps matches TRBD2 (5 bases). Per germline, CDR1 KGHDR and CDR2 SFDVKD. This CDR3 is built from 15 residues. Trimming pared 5 bases from V and 1 base from J, leaving 10 bases between. CDR3 sequence: CATSGGWENTGELFF. CDR3 DNA sequence: TGTGCCACCAGTGGAGGGTGGGAGAACACCGGGGAGCTGTTTTTT.

The genes are TRBV30 and TRBJ1-1, with D unclear. The CDR3 is 12 residues long. V was clipped by 5 bases and J by 0 bases, with 7 bases between them. In germline, CDR1 is GTSNPN, CDR2 SVGIG (reference sequence). The CDR3 loop is CAWAPMNTEAFF. CDR3 nucleotide sequence: TGTGCCTGGGCCCCTATGAACACTGAAGCTTTCTTT.

Worth noting for this clone: Other DNA sequences of this sample code for an identical CDR3. V usage is TRBV28 and J usage is TRBJ1-2; D possibly corresponds to TRBD1 (5 bases). V was cut by 8 bases and J by 1 base, with 14 bases left in between. CDR3 length equals 14 residues. From germline, CDR1 is MDHEN and CDR2 SYDVKM. CDR3 DNA: TGTGCCAGCTCCTATCAGGGCGTTAACTATGGCTACACCTTC. This gives the protein CASSYQGVNYGYTF.

This chain connects TRBV28 to TRBJ1-2, with D perhaps TRBD1 (6 bases). V lost 4 bases to trimming and J lost 6 bases, with 15 bases between them. Per the germline V gene, CDR1 is MDHEN and CDR2 is SYDVKM. The CDR3 loop spans 14 amino acids. The CDR3 is CASSSGQPGHGYTF. The CDR3 DNA is TGTGCCAGCAGTTCAGGACAGCCCGGGCATGGCTACACCTTC.